The T cell receptor beta chain under discussion was sequenced for a study of T cell repertoires in cytomegalovirus infection. Overall study: Both recently identified HLA-C-restricted and well-studied HLA-B-restricted CMV epitopes were used in the study. Signatures in public TCR beta sequences pointed to both CMV infection and matching HLA type. Study-wide findings and caveats: Pooled public TCR beta family frequency picked out CMV carriers with the relevant HLA. HLA-C-restricted CMV-specific TCR beta clonotypes prevailed in the ex vivo response.

In regard to this clonotype: What it binds is not known. Germline is not matched at one junction end, which may reflect a read error.

Each CDR3 protein gets one entry after TCRdb re-called the reads with MiXCR. In the table there are 150,000 or so distinct CDR3 sequences, more than 25% of which are singletons. The CDR3 is made up of 14 amino acids. The sample here was CD8+ T cells from cultured PBMCs, taken from culture after CMV antigen stimulation. V usage is TRBV5-3 and J usage is TRBJ1-5; D is unclear. TRBV5-3 falls under the ORF class, with uncertain function. This sequence originates from a human donor in good health (CMV status not recorded). Some clones in this sample may be carry-over from other donors' samples. The CDR3 region has the DNA TGTGCCAGCAGCTTGGGAGACGGACCCTGGCCCCAGCATTTT. It translates to CASSLGDGPWPQHF.